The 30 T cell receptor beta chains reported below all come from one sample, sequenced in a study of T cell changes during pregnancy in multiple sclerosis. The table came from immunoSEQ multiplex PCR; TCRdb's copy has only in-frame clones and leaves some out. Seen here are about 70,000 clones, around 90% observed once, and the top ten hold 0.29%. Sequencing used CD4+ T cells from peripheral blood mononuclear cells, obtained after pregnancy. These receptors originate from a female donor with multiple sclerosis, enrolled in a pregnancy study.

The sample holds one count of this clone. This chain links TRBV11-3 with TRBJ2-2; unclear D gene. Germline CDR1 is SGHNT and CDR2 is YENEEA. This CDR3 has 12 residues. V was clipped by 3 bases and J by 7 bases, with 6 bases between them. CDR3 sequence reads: CASSFYGGELFF. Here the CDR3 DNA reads TGTGCCAGCAGCTTTTACGGCGGGGAGCTGTTTTTT.

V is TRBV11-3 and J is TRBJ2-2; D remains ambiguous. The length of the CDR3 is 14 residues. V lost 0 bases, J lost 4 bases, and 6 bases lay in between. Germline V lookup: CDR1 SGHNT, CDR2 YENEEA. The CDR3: CASSLDRSTGELFF. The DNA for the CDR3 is TGTGCCAGCAGCTTAGATCGTAGCACCGGGGAGCTGTTTTTT.

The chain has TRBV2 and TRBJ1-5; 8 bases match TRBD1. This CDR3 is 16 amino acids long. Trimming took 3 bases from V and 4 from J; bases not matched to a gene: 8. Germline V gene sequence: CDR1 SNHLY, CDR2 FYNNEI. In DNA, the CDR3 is TGTGCCAGCAGTGACTTGAGACAGGGGACTAATCAGCCCCAGCATTTT. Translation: CASSDLRQGTNQPQHF.

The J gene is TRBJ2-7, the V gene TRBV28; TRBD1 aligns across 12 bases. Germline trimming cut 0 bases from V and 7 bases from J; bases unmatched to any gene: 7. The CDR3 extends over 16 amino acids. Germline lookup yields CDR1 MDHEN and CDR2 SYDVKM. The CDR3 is CASSLWGGQGAGEQYF. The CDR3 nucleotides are TGTGCCAGCAGTTTATGGGGGGGACAGGGGGCGGGGGAGCAGTACTTC.

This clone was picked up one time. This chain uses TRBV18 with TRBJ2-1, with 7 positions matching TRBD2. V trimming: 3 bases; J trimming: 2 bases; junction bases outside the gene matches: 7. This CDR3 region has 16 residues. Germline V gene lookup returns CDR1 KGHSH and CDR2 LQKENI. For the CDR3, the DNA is TGTGCCAGCTCACCTAGGCGGGAGAGTACCTACAATGAGCAGTTCTTC. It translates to CASSPRRESTYNEQFF.

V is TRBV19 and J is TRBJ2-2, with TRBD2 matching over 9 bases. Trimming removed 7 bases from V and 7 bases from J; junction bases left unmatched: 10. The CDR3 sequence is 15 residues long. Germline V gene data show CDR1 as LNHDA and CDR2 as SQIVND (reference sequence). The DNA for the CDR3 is TGTGCCAGTACCTCCGGCGGGGGGGCCAGCGGGGAGCTGTTTTTT. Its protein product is CASTSGGGASGELFF.

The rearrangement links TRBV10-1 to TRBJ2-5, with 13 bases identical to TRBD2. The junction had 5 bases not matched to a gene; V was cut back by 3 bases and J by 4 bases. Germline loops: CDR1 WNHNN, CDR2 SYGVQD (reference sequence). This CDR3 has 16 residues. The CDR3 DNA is TGCGCCAGCAGTGACGGAACTAGCGGGAGGGGAGAGACCCAGTACTTC. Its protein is CASSDGTSGRGETQYF.

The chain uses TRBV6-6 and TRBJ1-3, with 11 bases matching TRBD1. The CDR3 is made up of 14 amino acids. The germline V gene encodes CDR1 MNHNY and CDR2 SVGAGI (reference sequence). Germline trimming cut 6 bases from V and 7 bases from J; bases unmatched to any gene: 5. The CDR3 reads CASSRDRGSNTIYF. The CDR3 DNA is TGTGCCAGCAGCCGGGACAGGGGGTCGAACACCATATATTTT.

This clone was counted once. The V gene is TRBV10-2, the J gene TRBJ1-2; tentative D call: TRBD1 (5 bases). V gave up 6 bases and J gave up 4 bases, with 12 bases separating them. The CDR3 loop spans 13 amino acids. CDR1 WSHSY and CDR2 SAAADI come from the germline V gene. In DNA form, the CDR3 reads TGCGCCAGCAGCGCCGGGGGACCCTATGGCTACACCTTC. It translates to CASSAGGPYGYTF.

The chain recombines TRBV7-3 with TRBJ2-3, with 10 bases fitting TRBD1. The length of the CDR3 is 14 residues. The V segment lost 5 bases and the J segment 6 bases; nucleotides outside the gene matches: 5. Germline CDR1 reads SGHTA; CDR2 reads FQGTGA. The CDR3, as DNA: TGTGCCAGCAGCCCCGGGACAGGGGCGGATACGCAGTATTTT. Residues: CASSPGTGADTQYF.

CDR3 sequence reads: CASSLWAGTTEAFF. In DNA form, the CDR3 reads TGTGCCAGCAGCTTATGGGCGGGGACCACTGAAGCTTTCTTT. The chain carries TRBV7-9 and TRBJ1-1; a possible D gene is TRBD1 (5 bases). The CDR3 runs 14 residues. The germline V gene encodes CDR1 SEHNR and CDR2 FQNEAQ (reference sequence). V was pared by 2 bases and J by 4 bases, with 11 bases between.

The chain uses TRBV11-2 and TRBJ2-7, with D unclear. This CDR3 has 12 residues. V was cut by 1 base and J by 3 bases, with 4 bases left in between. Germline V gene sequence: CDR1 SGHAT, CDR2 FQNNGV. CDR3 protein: CASSLALYEQYF. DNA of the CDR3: TGTGCCAGCAGCTTAGCCCTCTACGAGCAGTACTTC.

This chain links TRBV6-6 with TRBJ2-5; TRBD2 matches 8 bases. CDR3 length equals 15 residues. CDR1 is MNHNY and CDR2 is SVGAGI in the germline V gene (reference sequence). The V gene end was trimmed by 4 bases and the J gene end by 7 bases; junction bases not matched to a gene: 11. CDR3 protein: CASSLLSGGLGTQYF. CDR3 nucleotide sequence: TGTGCCAGCAGTTTACTCTCGGGGGGGCTTGGGACCCAGTACTTC.

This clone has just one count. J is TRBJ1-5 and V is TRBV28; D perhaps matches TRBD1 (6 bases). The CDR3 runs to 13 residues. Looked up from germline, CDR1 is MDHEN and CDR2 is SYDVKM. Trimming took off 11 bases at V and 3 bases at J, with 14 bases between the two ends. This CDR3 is CAGRRTANQPQHF. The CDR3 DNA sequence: TGTGCCGGGAGACGGACAGCCAATCAGCCCCAGCATTTT.

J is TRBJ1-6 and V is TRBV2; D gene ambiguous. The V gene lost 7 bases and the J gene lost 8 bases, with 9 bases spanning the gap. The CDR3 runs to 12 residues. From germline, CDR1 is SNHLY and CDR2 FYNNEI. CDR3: CASKFGDSPLHF. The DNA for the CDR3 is TGTGCCAGCAAATTCGGGGATTCACCCCTCCACTTT.

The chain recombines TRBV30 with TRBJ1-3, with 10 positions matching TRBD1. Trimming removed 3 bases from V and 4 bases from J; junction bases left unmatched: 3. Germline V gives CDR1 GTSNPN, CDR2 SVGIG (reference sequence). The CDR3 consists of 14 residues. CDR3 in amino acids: CAWSPDRGGNTIYF. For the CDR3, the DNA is TGTGCCTGGAGCCCGGACAGGGGGGGAAACACCATATATTTT.

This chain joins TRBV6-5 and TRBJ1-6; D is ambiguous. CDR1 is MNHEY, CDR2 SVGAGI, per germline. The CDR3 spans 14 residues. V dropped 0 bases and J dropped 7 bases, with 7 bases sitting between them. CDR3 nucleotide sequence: TGTGCCAGCAGTTACTCCACCCGGAATTCACCCCTCCACTTT. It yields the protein CASSYSTRNSPLHF.

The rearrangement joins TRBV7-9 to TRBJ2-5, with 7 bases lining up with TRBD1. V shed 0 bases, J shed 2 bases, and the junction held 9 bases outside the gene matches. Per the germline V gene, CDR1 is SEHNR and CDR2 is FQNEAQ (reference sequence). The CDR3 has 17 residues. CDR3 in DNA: TGTGCCAGCAGCTTAGCGGCACCGTGGACAGGTCAAGAGACCCAGTACTTC. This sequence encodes CASSLAAPWTGQETQYF.

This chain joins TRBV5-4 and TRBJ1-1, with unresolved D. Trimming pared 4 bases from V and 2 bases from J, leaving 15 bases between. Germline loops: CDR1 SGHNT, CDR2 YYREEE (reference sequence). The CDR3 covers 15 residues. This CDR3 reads CASSPTPQYNTEAFF. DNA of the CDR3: TGTGCCAGCAGCCCCACACCCCAGTATAACACTGAAGCTTTCTTT.

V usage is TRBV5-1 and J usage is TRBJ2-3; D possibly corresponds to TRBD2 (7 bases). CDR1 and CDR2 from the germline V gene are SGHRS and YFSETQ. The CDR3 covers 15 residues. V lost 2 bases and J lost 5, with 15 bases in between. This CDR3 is CASSLGGGPGDTQYF. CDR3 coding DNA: TGCGCCAGCAGCTTAGGGGGAGGGCCGGGAGATACGCAGTATTTT.

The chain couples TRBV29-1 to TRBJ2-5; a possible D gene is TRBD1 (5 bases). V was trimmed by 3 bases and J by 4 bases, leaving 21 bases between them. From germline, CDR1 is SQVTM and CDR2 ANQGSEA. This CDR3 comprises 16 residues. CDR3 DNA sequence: TGCAGCGTTGAGAAGGGCTGGACAAGGGGTCGAGAGACCCAGTACTTC. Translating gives CSVEKGWTRGRETQYF. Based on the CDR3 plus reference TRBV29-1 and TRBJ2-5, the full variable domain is SAVISQKPSRDICQRGTSLTIQCQVDSQVTMMFWYRQQPGQSLTLIATANQGSEATYESGFVIDKFPISRPNLTFSTLTVSNMSPEDSSIYLCSVEKGWTRGRETQYFGPGTRLLVL.

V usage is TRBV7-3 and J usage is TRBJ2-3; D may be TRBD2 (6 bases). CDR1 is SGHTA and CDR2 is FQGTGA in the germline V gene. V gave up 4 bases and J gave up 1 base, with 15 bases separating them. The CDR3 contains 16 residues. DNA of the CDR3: TGTGCCAGCAGCTCAGAGGGGCGGGGAGGCACAGATACGCAGTATTTT. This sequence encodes CASSSEGRGGTDTQYF.

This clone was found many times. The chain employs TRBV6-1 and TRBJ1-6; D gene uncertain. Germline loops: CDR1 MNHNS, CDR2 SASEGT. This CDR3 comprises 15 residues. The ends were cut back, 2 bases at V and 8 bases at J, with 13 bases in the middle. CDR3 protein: CASSERGQYHSPLHF. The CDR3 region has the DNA TGTGCCAGCAGTGAACGAGGCCAGTATCATTCACCCCTCCACTTT.

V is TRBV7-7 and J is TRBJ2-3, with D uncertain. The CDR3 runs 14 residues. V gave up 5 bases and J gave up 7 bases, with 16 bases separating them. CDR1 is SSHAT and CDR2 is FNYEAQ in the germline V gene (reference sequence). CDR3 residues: CASSPTTLVNTQYF. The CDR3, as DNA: TGTGCCAGCAGCCCCACTACCCTAGTAAATACGCAGTATTTT.

The CDR3 DNA reads as TGTGCCAGCAGCTTAGATGCCGCTAACTACGAGCAGTACTTC. Encoded protein: CASSLDAANYEQYF. The V call is TRBV11-1, the J call TRBJ2-7; D unresolved. Trimming left V 1 base short and J 3 bases short, with 10 bases between. The germline CDR1 and CDR2 sequences are SGHAT and FQDESV (reference sequence). The CDR3 spans 14 residues.

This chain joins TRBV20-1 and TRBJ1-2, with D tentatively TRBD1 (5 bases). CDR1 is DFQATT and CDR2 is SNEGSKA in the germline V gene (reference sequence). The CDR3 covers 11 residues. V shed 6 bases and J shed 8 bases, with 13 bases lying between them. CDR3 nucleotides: TGCAGTGCCAGGGCAGGGATGGGCTACACCTTC. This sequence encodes CSARAGMGYTF.

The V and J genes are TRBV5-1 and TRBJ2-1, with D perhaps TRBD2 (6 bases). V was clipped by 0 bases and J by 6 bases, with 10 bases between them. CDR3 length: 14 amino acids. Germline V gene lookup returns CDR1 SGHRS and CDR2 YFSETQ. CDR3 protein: CASSLETRINEQFF. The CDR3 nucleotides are TGCGCCAGCAGCTTGGAGACTAGGATCAATGAGCAGTTCTTC.

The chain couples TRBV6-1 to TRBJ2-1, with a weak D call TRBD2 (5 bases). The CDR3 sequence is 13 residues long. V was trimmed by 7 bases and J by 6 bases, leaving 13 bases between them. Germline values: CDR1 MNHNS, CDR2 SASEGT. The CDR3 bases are TGTGCCAGCACGCGGGCACGGATCAATGAGCAGTTCTTC. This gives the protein CASTRARINEQFF.

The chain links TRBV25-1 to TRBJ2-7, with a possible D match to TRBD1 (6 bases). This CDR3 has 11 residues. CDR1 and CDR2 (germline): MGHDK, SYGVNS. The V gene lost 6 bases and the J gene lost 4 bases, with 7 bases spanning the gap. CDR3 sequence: CASRRGYEQYF. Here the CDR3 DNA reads TGTGCCAGCAGGAGGGGGTACGAGCAGTACTTC.

In nucleotides, the CDR3 is TGTGCCAGCAGCTTACAGGGAAACATTCAGTACTTC. This translates into CASSLQGNIQYF. The gene calls are TRBV11-1 and TRBJ2-4, with a tentative D call TRBD1 (5 bases). This CDR3 contains 12 residues. Between the trimmed V and J ends, which lost 2 bases and 6 bases, there was a span of 5 bases. Germline CDR1 SGHAT, CDR2 FQDESV (reference sequence).